The 30 T cell receptor beta chains listed next were all sequenced from one sample in a study of CD4 T cells in relation to SARS-CoV-2 and coronaviruses. The antigens these receptors bind are not known. Before the COVID-19 pandemic, during about 2011-2019, CD4+ T cells were taken from unexposed donors. After more than eight days of culture, CD4+ T cells were isolated. Produced via immunoSEQ multiplex PCR; TCRdb's table is partial and in-frame only. The sample consists of approximately 25,000 clones, around 79% of them appearing once. The sample comprised CD4+ T cells from PBMCs, cultured in vitro. Every receptor here comes from a human donor in good health.

This CDR3 reads CSVEHRDPSTDTQYF. CDR3 sequence (DNA): TGCAGCGTTGAACACCGGGACCCAAGCACAGATACGCAGTATTTT. J is TRBJ2-3 and V is TRBV29-1; D assignment may be TRBD1 or TRBD2 (5 bases each). CDR1 is SQVTM, CDR2 ANQGSEA, per germline. The CDR3 length is 15 residues. Trimming pared 2 bases from V and 0 bases from J, leaving 12 bases between.

This clone was seen once. V usage is TRBV6-5 and J usage is TRBJ1-1; the D is unclear. This CDR3 is built from 14 residues. CDR1 MNHEY and CDR2 SVGAGI come from the germline V gene. V gave up 2 bases and J gave up 1 base, with 8 bases separating them. The CDR3 region has the DNA TGTGCCAGCAGTTACCAAGGCCCGAACACTGAAGCTTTCTTT. It yields the protein CASSYQGPNTEAFF.

The V gene is TRBV21-1, the J gene TRBJ1-1; TRBD1, the table's D call, was not compared with the DNA. TRBV21-1 is reported as a pseudogene. The CDR3 loop spans 15 amino acids. The CDR3 coding sequence is TGTGCCAGCAGTGAACTCGACAGGTTTAACACTGAAGCTTTCTTT. Its protein product is CASSELDRFNTEAFF.

The chain couples TRBV9 to TRBJ2-4, with a possible D match to TRBD1 (6 bases). CDR3 length: 13 amino acids. CDR1 and CDR2 from the germline V gene are SGDLS and YYNGEE. V lost 3 bases, J lost 4 bases, and 8 bases lay in between. The CDR3 sequence is CASSATGKNIQYF. DNA for the CDR3: TGTGCCAGCAGCGCTACAGGGAAAAACATTCAGTACTTC.

This clone appeared once. The chain couples TRBV21-1 to TRBJ2-7; TRBD2 was called by the table and not checked on the DNA. TRBV21-1 represents a pseudogene. This CDR3 comprises 17 residues. In nucleotides, the CDR3 is TGTGCCAGCAGCAAAAGAAATCGCCTACCGAATACCTACGAGCAGTACTTC. This encodes CASSKRNRLPNTYEQYF.

This chain connects TRBV7-8 to TRBJ2-7, with D perhaps matching TRBD1 (6 bases). Trimming took off 1 base at V and 6 bases at J, with 22 bases between the two ends. Germline V lookup: CDR1 SGHVS, CDR2 FQNEAQ. This CDR3 spans 17 amino acids. The chain's CDR3 is CASSLDFGGRGYSEQYF. The DNA of the CDR3 is TGTGCCAGCAGCTTAGATTTCGGCGGCAGGGGTTACTCCGAGCAGTACTTC.

V usage is TRBV11-2 and J usage is TRBJ2-5, with 10 bases matching TRBD2. The CDR3 runs to 16 residues. Germline V gene sequence: CDR1 SGHAT, CDR2 FQNNGV. Losses at the gene ends were 4 bases for V and 5 bases for J; bases not matched to a gene: 10. The CDR3 DNA is TGTGCCAGCAGCTCCACCCGAGCGGGAGGGATGGAGACCCAGTACTTC. It yields the protein CASSSTRAGGMETQYF.

The chain is built from TRBV14 and TRBJ2-7; 7 bases align to TRBD2. Trimming removed 4 bases from V and 0 bases from J; junction bases left unmatched: 12. This CDR3 has 17 residues. CDR1 SGHDN and CDR2 FVKESK come from the germline V gene. CDR3 in DNA: TGTGCCAGCAGCCCGACGGGCCTAGCGGATAGCTCCTACGAGCAGTACTTC. It translates to CASSPTGLADSSYEQYF.

V gene TRBV14 combines with J gene TRBJ1-1, with D uncertain. Trimming removed 4 bases at V and 7 bases at J, with 13 bases between. The germline V gene encodes CDR1 SGHDN and CDR2 FVKESK. The CDR3 spans 13 residues. In DNA form, the CDR3 reads TGTGCCAGCAGCCCGAGGGCCGGGGATGAAGCTTTCTTT. As protein: CASSPRAGDEAFF.

J is TRBJ1-2 and V is TRBV19; D not certain. Germline assignment: CDR1 LNHDA and CDR2 SQIVND (reference sequence). V was trimmed by 7 bases and J by 1 base, leaving 10 bases between them. This CDR3 has 13 amino acids. This chain's CDR3 is CASKDGRNYGYTF. The CDR3 nucleotides read TGTGCCAGTAAGGATGGCCGTAACTATGGCTACACCTTC.

The J gene is TRBJ2-1, the V gene TRBV2; D is unclear. The CDR3 consists of 11 residues. The V end was cut by 6 bases, the J end by 9 bases, with 9 bases between. Germline V CDR1 and CDR2: SNHLY, FYNNEI. The CDR3 reads CASSIGREQFF. CDR3 nucleotides: TGTGCCAGCAGCATCGGCCGTGAGCAGTTCTTC.

This chain connects TRBV30 to TRBJ2-7; D call uncertain. The CDR3 sequence is 13 residues long. V was pared by 1 base and J by 3 bases, with 10 bases between. Germline CDR1 reads GTSNPN; CDR2 reads SVGIG (reference sequence). For the CDR3, the DNA is TGTGCCTGGAGTGCTGGAACTGGCTACGAGCAGTACTTC. The encoded protein is CAWSAGTGYEQYF.

This sequence joins TRBV30 and TRBJ2-2; TRBD1 matches 9 bases. V trimming: 4 bases; J trimming: 0 bases; junction bases outside the gene matches: 0. The CDR3 extends over 14 amino acids. Germline assignment: CDR1 GTSNPN and CDR2 SVGIG (reference sequence). The CDR3 DNA sequence: TGTGCCTGGAACAGGGGGCCGAACACCGGGGAGCTGTTTTTT. As protein: CAWNRGPNTGELFF.

This clone appeared a few times. This chain joins TRBV7-9 and TRBJ1-1, with D unresolved. The CDR3 spans 13 residues. The V end was cut by 5 bases, the J end by 1 base, with 8 bases between. Germline CDR1 SEHNR, CDR2 FQNEAQ (reference sequence). CDR3 nucleotides: TGTGCCAGCAGCAACGAGGGGAACACTGAAGCTTTCTTT. Residues: CASSNEGNTEAFF. Full variable domain (outside the CDR3, taken from reference TRBV7-9 and TRBJ1-1): DTGVSQNPRHKITKRGQNVTFRCDPISEHNRLYWYRQTLGQGPEFLTYFQNEAQLEKSRLLSDRFSAERPKGSFSTLEIQRTEQGDSAMYLCASSNEGNTEAFFGQGTRLTVV.

The chain is built from TRBV6-1 and TRBJ2-5; possible D gene TRBD2, 6 bases. V was pared by 0 bases and J by 4 bases, with 15 bases between. This CDR3 is built from 16 residues. Germline CDR1 is MNHNS and CDR2 is SASEGT. This CDR3 reads CASSEAFGVGGETQYF. In nucleotides, the CDR3 is TGTGCCAGCAGTGAAGCCTTCGGCGTCGGGGGAGAGACCCAGTACTTC.

The rearrangement uses TRBV2 and TRBJ2-3, with 10 bases that match TRBD1. Germline assignment: CDR1 SNHLY and CDR2 FYNNEI. The CDR3 covers 16 residues. V lost 6 bases, J lost 4 bases, and 10 bases stayed unmatched. As DNA, the CDR3 is TGTGCCAGCAGAATGACAGGGGGCCACGGGTCAGATACGCAGTATTTT. This codes for CASRMTGGHGSDTQYF.

V usage is TRBV7-9 and J usage is TRBJ2-3, with 10 bases aligning to TRBD2. CDR1 SEHNR and CDR2 FQNEAQ come from the germline V gene (reference sequence). The CDR3 covers 15 residues. Trimming removed 5 bases from V and 4 bases from J; junction bases left unmatched: 6. In DNA form, the CDR3 reads TGTGCCAGCAGCATCACTAGCGGGATAGCAGATACGCAGTATTTT. Protein product: CASSITSGIADTQYF. Full variable domain (rest looked up from reference TRBV7-9 and TRBJ2-3): DTGVSQNPRHKITKRGQNVTFRCDPISEHNRLYWYRQTLGQGPEFLTYFQNEAQLEKSRLLSDRFSAERPKGSFSTLEIQRTEQGDSAMYLCASSITSGIADTQYFGPGTRLTVL.

The V and J genes are TRBV14 and TRBJ1-3, with D unclear. The germline V gene encodes CDR1 SGHDN and CDR2 FVKESK. CDR3 size: 13 residues. Trimming removed 5 bases at V and 1 base at J, with 6 bases between. The CDR3 loop reads CASSKQSGNTIYF. CDR3 nucleotides: TGTGCCAGCAGCAAACAATCTGGAAACACCATATATTTT.

J is TRBJ2-3 and V is TRBV18; the D gene is possibly TRBD2 (5 bases). The CDR3 sequence is 14 residues long. V lost 3 bases to trimming and J lost 5 bases, with 12 bases between them. From germline, CDR1 is KGHSH and CDR2 LQKENI. The CDR3 reads CASSPPGSQDTQYF. The CDR3 DNA reads as TGTGCCAGCTCACCCCCGGGGAGCCAAGATACGCAGTATTTT.

A few counts support this clone. The chain couples TRBV18 to TRBJ2-7; TRBD1 agrees at 10 bases. V dropped 3 bases and J dropped 2; count of bases not matched to a gene: 1. Germline CDR1 and CDR2: KGHSH and LQKENI. CDR3 length: 14 amino acids. In DNA form, the CDR3 reads TGTGCCAGCTCACCGGGACAGGGGACCTACGAGCAGTACTTC. This gives the protein CASSPGQGTYEQYF.

The chain is built from TRBV29-1 and TRBJ2-1, with 10 bases aligning to TRBD1. The germline V gene has CDR1 SQVTM and CDR2 ANQGSEA. This CDR3 region has 15 residues. The junction had 10 bases not matched to a gene; V was cut back by 8 bases and J by 3 bases. The CDR3 reads CSFFNRDRGYNEQFF. The CDR3 region has the DNA TGCAGCTTTTTTAACCGGGACAGGGGCTACAATGAGCAGTTCTTC.

The chain is built from TRBV27 and TRBJ2-1; TRBD2 matches 7 bases. V lost 2 bases and J lost 6; bases outside the gene matches: 4. Germline CDR1 is MNHEY and CDR2 is SMNVEV (reference sequence). The CDR3 is 14 residues long. CDR3 DNA: TGTGCCAGCAGTTTAAAACCGGGGGGCAATGAGCAGTTCTTC. Residues: CASSLKPGGNEQFF.

V and J are TRBV6-1 and TRBJ2-2; D is possibly TRBD2 (6 bases). Trimming pared 4 bases from V and 1 base from J, leaving 13 bases between. Germline loops: CDR1 MNHNS, CDR2 SASEGT. This CDR3 has 16 amino acids. CDR3 residues: CASSGGIRLNTGELFF. For the CDR3, the DNA is TGTGCCAGCAGTGGCGGGATTAGACTGAACACCGGGGAGCTGTTTTTT.

This chain links TRBV5-1 with TRBJ1-1; 10 bases fit TRBD1. The V gene end was trimmed by 4 bases and the J gene end by 3 bases; junction bases not matched to a gene: 6. The germline CDR1 and CDR2 sequences are SGHRS and YFSETQ. The CDR3 is 15 amino acids. This chain's CDR3 is CASSTSGTGDTEAFF. The CDR3 coding sequence is TGCGCCAGCAGCACGTCTGGGACAGGGGACACTGAAGCTTTCTTT. Looking up the rest from reference TRBV5-1 and TRBJ1-1 gives the full variable domain: KAGVTQTPRYLIKTRGQQVTLSCSPISGHRSVSWYQQTPGQGLQFLFEYFSETQRNKGNFPGRFSGRQFSNSRSEMNVSTLELGDSALYLCASSTSGTGDTEAFFGQGTRLTVV.

The V gene is TRBV7-9, the J gene TRBJ2-2, with D possibly matching TRBD1 (6 bases). The V and J ends lost 5 bases and 3 bases respectively, with 13 bases between them. CDR1 and CDR2 (germline): SEHNR, FQNEAQ (reference sequence). This CDR3 has 15 amino acids. In nucleotides, the CDR3 is TGTGCCAGCAGCCGTGACAGGTGGGACACCGGGGAGCTGTTTTTT. As protein: CASSRDRWDTGELFF.

The chain uses TRBV29-1 and TRBJ2-2; no reliable D call. The CDR3 consists of 12 residues. The V end was cut by 7 bases, the J end by 6 bases, with 12 bases between. Germline values: CDR1 SQVTM, CDR2 ANQGSEA. CDR3: CSAWARSGELFF. The DNA for the CDR3 is TGCAGCGCCTGGGCCCGTTCCGGGGAGCTGTTTTTT.

The chain is built from TRBV6-2 or TRBV6-3 and TRBJ2-1; 8 bases map to TRBD2. Looked up from germline, CDR1 is MNHEY and CDR2 is SVGEGT. This CDR3 is 17 amino acids long. Trimming took 0 bases from V and 5 from J; bases not matched to a gene: 9. CDR3 sequence (DNA): TGTGCCAGCAGTTACTCCCGCAGCGGGAGTATCCACAATGAGCAGTTCTTC. Its translation is CASSYSRSGSIHNEQFF.

The table lists this clone with a few counts. This chain links TRBV7-3 with TRBJ2-2; D is uncertain. This CDR3 is 15 amino acids long. V was cut by 2 bases and J by 11 bases, with 18 bases left in between. Germline CDR1 is SGHTA and CDR2 is FQGTGA. The CDR3 is CASSLGVGSGYELFF. The CDR3, as DNA: TGTGCCAGCAGCTTAGGAGTTGGTAGTGGGTACGAGCTGTTTTTT.

The V call is TRBV10-3, the J call TRBJ2-2; 9 positions agree with TRBD1. V was pared by 7 bases and J by 5 bases, with 5 bases of the junction left unmatched. This CDR3 contains 14 residues. Germline V CDR1 and CDR2: ENHRY, SYGVKD. The CDR3 sequence: CAINTGTGTGELFF. In DNA form, the CDR3 reads TGTGCCATCAACACCGGGACAGGGACCGGGGAGCTGTTTTTT.

This clone showed up just a few times. The rearrangement joins TRBV7-2 to TRBJ1-1; no reliable D call. Germline CDR1 and CDR2: SGHTA and FQGNSA. V was cut by 1 base and J by 6 bases, with 15 bases left in between. The CDR3 spans 15 residues. This chain's CDR3 is CASSLVVGGGSEAFF. The CDR3 coding sequence is TGTGCCAGCAGCTTAGTTGTCGGAGGCGGCTCTGAAGCTTTCTTT.